This TCR beta chain emerged from a study of shared clonotypes between healthy human individuals. Assay execution took place at the deep level. The repertoire was sequenced with immunoSEQ multiplex PCR; TCRdb's copy has only in-frame clones and lacks some. Among 980,000 or so clones listed, more than 75% were seen once. Study-level points and caveats: What naive subsets generally showed was a larger estimated richness than memory subsets showed. Clonotype sharing across a handful of donors was observed for about 5.2% of naive CD4 clonotypes.

All donors qualified as healthy HIV-negative adults and had experienced no recent acute infections or vaccinations. Of note for this clone: Antigen: not known.

This clonotype was sampled from a man between 18 and 29 years old in good health. What was sequenced was memory CD4+ T cells sorted from blood. Subset noted: CD45RA-negative fraction.

CDR3 loop: CAWSTNGLNTEAFF. The CDR3, as DNA: TGTGCCTGGAGTACAAACGGATTGAACACTGAAGCTTTCTTT. This chain uses TRBV30 with TRBJ1-1; D gene unclear. CDR1 GTSNPN and CDR2 SVGIG come from the germline V gene (reference sequence). Deletions cut 2 bases from V and 0 bases from J, with 10 bases between. The CDR3 is made up of 14 amino acids.